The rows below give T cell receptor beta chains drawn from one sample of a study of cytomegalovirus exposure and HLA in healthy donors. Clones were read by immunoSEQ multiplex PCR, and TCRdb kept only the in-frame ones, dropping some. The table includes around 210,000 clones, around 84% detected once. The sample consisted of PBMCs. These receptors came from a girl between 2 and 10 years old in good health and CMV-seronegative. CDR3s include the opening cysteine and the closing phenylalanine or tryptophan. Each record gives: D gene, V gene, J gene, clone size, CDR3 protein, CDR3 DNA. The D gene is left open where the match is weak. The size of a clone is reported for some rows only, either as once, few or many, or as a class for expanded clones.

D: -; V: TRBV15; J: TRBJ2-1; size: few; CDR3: CATSNTLNTEQFF; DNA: TGTGCCACCAGCAACACCCTCAATACTGAGCAGTTCTTC
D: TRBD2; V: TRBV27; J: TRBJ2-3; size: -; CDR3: CASTTPSGGSSDTQYF; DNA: TGTGCCAGCACTACACCCAGCGGGGGGTCTTCGGATACGCAGTATTTT
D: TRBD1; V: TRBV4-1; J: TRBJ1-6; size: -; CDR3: CASSQGLGDSQGSRRLNSPLHF; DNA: TGCGCCAGCAGCCAAGGACTCGGGGACAGTCAAGGGAGCCGCAGGTTGAATTCACCCCTCCACTTT
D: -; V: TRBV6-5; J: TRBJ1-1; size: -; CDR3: CASIGGYEAFF; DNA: TGTGCCAGCATCGGAGGATATGAAGCTTTCTTT
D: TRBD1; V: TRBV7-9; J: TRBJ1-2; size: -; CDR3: CASSLSGTGNGYTF; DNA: TGTGCCAGCAGCTTATCTGGGACAGGGAATGGCTACACCTTC
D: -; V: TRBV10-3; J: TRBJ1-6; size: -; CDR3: CAISELGRGGSPLHF; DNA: TGTGCCATCAGTGAGTTGGGCAGGGGTGGTTCACCCCTCCACTTT
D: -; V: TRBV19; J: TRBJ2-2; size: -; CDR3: CASSMYRIGELFF; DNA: TGTGCCAGTAGTATGTACAGGATTGGGGAGCTGTTTTTT
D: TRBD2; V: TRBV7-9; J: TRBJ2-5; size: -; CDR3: CASSLGLAGGSQETQYF; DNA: TGTGCCAGCAGCTTGGGACTAGCGGGGGGTTCCCAAGAGACCCAGTACTTC
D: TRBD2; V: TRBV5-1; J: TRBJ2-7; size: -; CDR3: CASNAGVDEQYF; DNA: TGCGCCAGCAATGCGGGAGTAGACGAGCAGTACTTC
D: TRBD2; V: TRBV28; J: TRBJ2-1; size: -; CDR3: CASTSGGAPYNEQFF; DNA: TGTGCCAGCACGAGCGGGGGGGCCCCCTACAATGAGCAGTTCTTC
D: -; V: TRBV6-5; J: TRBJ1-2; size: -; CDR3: CASSPTGQSFYGYTF; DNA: TGTGCCAGCAGCCCCACTGGACAGAGCTTTTATGGCTACACCTTC
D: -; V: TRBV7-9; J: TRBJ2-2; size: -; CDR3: CASSRQLNTGELFF; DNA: TGTGCCAGCAGCCGACAACTGAACACCGGGGAGCTGTTTTTT
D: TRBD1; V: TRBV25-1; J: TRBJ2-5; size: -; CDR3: CASSDGTGPQETQYF; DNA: TGTGCCAGCAGTGACGGGACAGGGCCTCAAGAGACCCAGTACTTC
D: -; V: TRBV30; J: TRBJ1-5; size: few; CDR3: CACISLGEGEDNQPQHF; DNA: TGTGCCTGCATTAGCCTAGGGGAGGGGGAAGACAATCAGCCCCAGCATTTT
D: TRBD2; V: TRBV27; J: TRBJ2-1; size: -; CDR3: CASSGGLAGVDEQFF; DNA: TGTGCCAGCAGCGGGGGGCTAGCGGGGGTTGATGAGCAGTTCTTC
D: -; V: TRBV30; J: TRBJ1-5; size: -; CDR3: CAWSVPGVGNQPQHF; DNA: TGTGCCTGGAGCGTACCGGGGGTGGGAAATCAGCCCCAGCATTTT
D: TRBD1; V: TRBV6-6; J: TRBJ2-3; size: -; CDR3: CASSGTAYTDTQYF; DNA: TGTGCCAGCAGTGGGACAGCGTACACAGATACGCAGTATTTT
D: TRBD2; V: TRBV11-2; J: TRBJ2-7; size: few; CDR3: CASSLKGLAASYEQYF; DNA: TGTGCCAGCAGCTTAAAAGGGCTAGCGGCCTCCTACGAGCAGTACTTC
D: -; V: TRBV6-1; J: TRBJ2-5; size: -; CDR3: CASSENGNKLGTQYF; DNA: TGTGCCAGCAGTGAAAACGGGAATAAGTTGGGGACCCAGTACTTC